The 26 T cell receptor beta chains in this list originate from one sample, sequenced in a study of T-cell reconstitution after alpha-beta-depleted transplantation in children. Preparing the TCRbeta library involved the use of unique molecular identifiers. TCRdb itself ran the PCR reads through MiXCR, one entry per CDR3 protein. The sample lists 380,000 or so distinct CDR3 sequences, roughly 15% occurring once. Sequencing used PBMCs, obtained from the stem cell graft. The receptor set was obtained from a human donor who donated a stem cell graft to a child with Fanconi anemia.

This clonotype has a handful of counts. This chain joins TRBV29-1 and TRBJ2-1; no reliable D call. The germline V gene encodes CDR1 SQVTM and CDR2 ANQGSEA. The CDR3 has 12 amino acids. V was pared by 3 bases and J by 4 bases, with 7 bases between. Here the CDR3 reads CSVEFSYNEQFF. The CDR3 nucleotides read TGCAGCGTTGAGTTCTCGTACAATGAGCAGTTCTTC.

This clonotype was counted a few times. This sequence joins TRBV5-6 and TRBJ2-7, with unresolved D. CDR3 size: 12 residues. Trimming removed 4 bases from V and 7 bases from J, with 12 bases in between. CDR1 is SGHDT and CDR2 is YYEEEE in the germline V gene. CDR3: CASSLEDLEQYF. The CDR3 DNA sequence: TGTGCCAGCAGCCTTGAGGATCTGGAGCAGTACTTC.

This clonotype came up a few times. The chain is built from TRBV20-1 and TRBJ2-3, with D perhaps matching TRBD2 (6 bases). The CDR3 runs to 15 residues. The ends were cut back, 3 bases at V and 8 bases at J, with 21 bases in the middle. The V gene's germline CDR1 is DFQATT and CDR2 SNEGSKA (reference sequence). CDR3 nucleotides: TGCAGTGCTAGCAGCCGGGCGGGGAGGAAAGGTACGCAGTATTTT. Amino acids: CSASSRAGRKGTQYF.

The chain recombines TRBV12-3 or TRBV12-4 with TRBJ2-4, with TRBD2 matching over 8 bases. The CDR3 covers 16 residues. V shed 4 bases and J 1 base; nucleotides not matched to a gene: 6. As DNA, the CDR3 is TGTGCCAGCAGTTCAGCCGGGGGGGCGGCCAAAAACATTCAGTACTTC. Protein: CASSSAGGAAKNIQYF.

The CDR3 region is CASSQDGDSYNEQFF. The CDR3 DNA sequence: TGCGCCAGCAGCCAAGATGGAGACAGTTACAATGAGCAGTTCTTC. This sequence joins TRBV4-1 and TRBJ2-1; possibly TRBD1 for D (5 bases). The CDR3 covers 15 residues. The germline V gene has CDR1 MGHRA and CDR2 YSYEKL. Trimming removed 0 bases from V and 4 bases from J, with 10 bases in between.

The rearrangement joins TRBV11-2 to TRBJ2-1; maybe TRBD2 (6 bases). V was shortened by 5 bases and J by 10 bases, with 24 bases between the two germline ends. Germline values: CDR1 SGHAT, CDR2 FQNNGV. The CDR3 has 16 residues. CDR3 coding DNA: TGTGCCAGCAGCCCGACTCGGGGGAGCCCGCTGGTAGAGCAGTTCTTC. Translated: CASSPTRGSPLVEQFF.

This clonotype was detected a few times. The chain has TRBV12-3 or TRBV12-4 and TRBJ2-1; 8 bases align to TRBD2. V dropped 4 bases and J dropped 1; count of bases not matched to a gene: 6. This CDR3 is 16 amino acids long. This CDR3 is CASSSGGGPSYNEQFF. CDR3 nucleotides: TGTGCCAGCAGTTCAGGCGGGGGGCCTTCCTACAATGAGCAGTTCTTC.

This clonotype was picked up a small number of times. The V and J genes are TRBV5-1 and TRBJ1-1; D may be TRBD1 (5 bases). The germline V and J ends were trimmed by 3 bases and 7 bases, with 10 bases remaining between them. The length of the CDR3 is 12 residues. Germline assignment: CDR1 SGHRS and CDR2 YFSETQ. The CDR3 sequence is CASSSDSLEAFF. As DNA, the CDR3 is TGCGCCAGCAGCTCCGACAGCCTTGAAGCTTTCTTT.

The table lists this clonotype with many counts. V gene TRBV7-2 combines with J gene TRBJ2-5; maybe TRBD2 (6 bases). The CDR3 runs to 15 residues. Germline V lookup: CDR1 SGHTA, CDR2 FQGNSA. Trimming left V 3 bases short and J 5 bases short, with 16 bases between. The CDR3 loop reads CASSFVRAAGETQYF. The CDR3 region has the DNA TGTGCCAGCAGCTTCGTAAGGGCGGCGGGGGAGACCCAGTACTTC.

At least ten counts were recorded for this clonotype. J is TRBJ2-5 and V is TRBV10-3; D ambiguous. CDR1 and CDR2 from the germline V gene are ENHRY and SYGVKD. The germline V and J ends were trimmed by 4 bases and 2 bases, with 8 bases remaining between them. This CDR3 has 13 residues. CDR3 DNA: TGTGCCATCAGTGTGGGGAAACAAGAGACCCAGTACTTC. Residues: CAISVGKQETQYF.

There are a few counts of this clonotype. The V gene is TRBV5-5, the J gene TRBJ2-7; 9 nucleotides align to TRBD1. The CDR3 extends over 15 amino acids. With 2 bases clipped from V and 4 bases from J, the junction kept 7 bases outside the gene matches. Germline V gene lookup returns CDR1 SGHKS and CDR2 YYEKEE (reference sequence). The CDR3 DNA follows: TGTGCCAGCAGCTTACCAGGACAGGGGTGGTACGAGCAGTACTTC. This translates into CASSLPGQGWYEQYF.

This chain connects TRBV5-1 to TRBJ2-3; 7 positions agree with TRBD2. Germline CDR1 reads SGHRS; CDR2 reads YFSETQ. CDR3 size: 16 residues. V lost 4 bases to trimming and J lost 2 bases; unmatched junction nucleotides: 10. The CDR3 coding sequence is TGCGCCAGCAGCCTACCCTCACTAGCGACCACAGATACGCAGTATTTT. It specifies CASSLPSLATTDTQYF.

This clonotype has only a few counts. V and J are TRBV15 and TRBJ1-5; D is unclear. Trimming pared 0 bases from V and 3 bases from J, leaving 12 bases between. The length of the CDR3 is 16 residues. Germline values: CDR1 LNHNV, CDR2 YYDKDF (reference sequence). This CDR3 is CATSRDPARNNQPQHF. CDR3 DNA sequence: TGTGCCACCAGCAGAGACCCCGCCAGAAACAATCAGCCCCAGCATTTT. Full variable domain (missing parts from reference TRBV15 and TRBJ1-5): DAMVIQNPRYQVTQFGKPVTLSCSQTLNHNVMYWYQQKSSQAPKLLFHYYDKDFNNEADTPDNFQSRRPNTSFCFLDIRSPGLGDTAMYLCATSRDPARNNQPQHFGDGTRLSIL.

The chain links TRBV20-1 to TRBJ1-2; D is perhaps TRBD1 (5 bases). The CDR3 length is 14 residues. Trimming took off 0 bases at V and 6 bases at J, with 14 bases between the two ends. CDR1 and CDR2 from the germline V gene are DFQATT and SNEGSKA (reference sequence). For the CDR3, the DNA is TGCAGTGCTAGAGACCTCCGGGGGACCGATGGCTACACCTTC. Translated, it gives CSARDLRGTDGYTF.

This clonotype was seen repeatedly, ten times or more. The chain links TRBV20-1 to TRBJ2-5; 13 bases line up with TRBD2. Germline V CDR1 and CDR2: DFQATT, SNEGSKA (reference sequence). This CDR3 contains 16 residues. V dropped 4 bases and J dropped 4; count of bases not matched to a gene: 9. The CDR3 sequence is CSATRLAGGQGETQYF. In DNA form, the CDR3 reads TGCAGTGCTACCCGACTAGCGGGGGGCCAAGGAGAGACCCAGTACTTC.

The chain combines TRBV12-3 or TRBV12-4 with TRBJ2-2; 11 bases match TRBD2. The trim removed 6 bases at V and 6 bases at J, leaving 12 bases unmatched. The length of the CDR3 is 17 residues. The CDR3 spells CASSRIAGGQVAGELFF. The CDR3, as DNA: TGTGCCAGCAGCAGGATAGCGGGGGGGCAGGTGGCCGGGGAGCTGTTTTTT.

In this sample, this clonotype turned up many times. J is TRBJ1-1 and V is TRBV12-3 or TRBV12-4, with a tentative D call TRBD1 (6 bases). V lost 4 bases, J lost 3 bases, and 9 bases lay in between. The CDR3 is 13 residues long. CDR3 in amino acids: CASSSEGDTEAFF. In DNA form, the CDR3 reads TGTGCCAGCAGTTCTGAGGGGGACACTGAAGCTTTCTTT.

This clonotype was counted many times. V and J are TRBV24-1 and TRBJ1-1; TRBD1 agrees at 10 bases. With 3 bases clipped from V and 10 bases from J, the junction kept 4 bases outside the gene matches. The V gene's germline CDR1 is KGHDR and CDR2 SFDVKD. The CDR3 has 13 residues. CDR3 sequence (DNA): TGTGCCACCAGTGATACCGGGACAGGGGTAGCTTTCTTT. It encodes CATSDTGTGVAFF.

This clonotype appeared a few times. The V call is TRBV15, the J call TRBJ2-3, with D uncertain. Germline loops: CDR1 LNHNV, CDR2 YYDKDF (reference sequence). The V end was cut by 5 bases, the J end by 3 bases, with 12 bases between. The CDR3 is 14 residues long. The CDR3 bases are TGTGCCACCAGCTCTCGGTTGTTTACAGATACGCAGTATTTT. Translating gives CATSSRLFTDTQYF. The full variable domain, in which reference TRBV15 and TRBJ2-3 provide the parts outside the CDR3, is DAMVIQNPRYQVTQFGKPVTLSCSQTLNHNVMYWYQQKSSQAPKLLFHYYDKDFNNEADTPDNFQSRRPNTSFCFLDIRSPGLGDTAMYLCATSSRLFTDTQYFGPGTRLTVL.

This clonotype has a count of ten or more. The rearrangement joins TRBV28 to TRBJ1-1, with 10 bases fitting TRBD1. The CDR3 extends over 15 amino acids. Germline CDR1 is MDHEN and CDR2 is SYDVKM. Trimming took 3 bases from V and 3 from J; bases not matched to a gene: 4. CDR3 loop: CASSLTGTGDTEAFF. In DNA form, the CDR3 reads TGTGCCAGCAGTTTGACCGGGACAGGGGACACTGAAGCTTTCTTT.

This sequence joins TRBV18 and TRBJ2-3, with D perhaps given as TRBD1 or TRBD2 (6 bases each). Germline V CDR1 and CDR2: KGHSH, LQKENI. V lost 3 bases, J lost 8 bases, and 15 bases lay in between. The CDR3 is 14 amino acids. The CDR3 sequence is CASSPGGGSVTQYF. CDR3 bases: TGTGCCAGCTCACCGGGGGGCGGCTCGGTTACGCAGTATTTT.

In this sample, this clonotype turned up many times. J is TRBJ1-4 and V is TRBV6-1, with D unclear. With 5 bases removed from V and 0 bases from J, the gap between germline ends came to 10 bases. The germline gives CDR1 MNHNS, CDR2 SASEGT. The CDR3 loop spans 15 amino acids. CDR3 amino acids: CASSIQASTNEKLFF. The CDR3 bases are TGTGCCAGCAGTATCCAGGCCTCAACTAATGAAAAACTGTTTTTT.

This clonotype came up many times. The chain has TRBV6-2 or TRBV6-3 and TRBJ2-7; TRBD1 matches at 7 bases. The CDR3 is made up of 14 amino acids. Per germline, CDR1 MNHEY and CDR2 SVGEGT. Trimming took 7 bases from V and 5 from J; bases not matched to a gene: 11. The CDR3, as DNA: TGTGCCAGCAAGTTTCCCAGGGGGTTGGACGAGCAGTACGTC. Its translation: CASKFPRGLDEQYV.

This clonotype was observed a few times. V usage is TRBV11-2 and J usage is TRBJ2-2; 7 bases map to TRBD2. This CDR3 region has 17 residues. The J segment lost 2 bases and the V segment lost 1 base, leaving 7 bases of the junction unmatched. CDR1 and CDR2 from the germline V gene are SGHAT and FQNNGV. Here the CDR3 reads CASSLVPGTINTGELFF. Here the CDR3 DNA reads TGTGCCAGCAGCTTAGTGCCGGGGACTATCAACACCGGGGAGCTGTTTTTT.

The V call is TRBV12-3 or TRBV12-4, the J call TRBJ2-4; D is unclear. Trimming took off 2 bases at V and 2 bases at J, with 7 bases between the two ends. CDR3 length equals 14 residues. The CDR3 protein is CASSLSRPKNIQYF. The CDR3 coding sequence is TGTGCCAGCAGTTTAAGCAGACCCAAAAACATTCAGTACTTC.

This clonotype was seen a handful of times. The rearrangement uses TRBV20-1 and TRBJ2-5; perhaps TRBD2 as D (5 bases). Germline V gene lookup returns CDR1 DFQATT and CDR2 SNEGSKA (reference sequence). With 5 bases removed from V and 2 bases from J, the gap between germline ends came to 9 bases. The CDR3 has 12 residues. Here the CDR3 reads CSAGRKQETQYF. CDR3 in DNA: TGCAGTGCTGGGAGAAAACAAGAGACCCAGTACTTC.